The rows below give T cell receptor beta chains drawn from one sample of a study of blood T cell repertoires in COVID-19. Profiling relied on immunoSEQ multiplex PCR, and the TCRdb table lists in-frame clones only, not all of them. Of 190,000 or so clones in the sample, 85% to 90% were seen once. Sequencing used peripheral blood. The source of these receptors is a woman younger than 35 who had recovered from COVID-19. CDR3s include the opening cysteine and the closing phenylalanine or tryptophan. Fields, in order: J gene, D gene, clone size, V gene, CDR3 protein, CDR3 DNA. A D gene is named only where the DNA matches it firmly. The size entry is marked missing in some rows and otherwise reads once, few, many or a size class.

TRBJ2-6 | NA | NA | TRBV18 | CASTRAGTYNSGANVLTF | TGTGCCAGCACCCGAGCGGGCACCTATAACTCTGGGGCCAACGTCCTGACTTTC
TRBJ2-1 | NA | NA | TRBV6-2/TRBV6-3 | CASSPLGLNEQFF | TGTGCCAGCAGTCCCCTAGGACTCAATGAGCAGTTCTTC
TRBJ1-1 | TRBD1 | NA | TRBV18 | CASSTGQGGTEAFF | TGTGCCAGCTCAACGGGACAGGGAGGCACTGAAGCTTTCTTT
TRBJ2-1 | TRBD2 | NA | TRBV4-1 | CASSPGLAPSYNEQFF | TGCGCCAGCAGCCCCGGACTAGCGCCGTCCTACAATGAGCAGTTCTTC
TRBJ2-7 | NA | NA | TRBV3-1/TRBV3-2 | CASSRDGYEQYF | TGTGCCAGCAGCCGAGACGGTTACGAGCAGTACTTC
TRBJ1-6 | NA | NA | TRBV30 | CAWSINSPLHF | TGTGCCTGGAGTATAAATTCACCCCTCCACTTT
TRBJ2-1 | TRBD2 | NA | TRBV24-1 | CATSDPTGGNEQFF | TGTGCCACCAGTGACCCGACGGGAGGTAATGAGCAGTTCTTC
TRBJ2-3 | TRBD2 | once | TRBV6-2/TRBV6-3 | CASSPLAGASTDTQYF | TGTGCCAGCAGTCCATTAGCGGGAGCTAGCACAGATACGCAGTATTTT
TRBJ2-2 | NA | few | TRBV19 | CASAAGTLNTGELFF | TGTGCCAGTGCCGCCGGGACTTTGAACACCGGGGAGCTGTTTTTT
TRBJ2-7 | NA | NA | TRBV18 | CASSPGVAGTYEQYF | TGTGCCAGCTCACCCGGGGTGGCGGGGACCTACGAGCAGTACTTC
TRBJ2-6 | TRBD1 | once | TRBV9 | CASSAMTGVTNVLTF | TGTGCCAGCAGCGCGATGACAGGGGTAACCAACGTCCTGACTTTC
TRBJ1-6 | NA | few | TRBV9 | CASSDPMGPGNSPLHF | TGTGCCAGCAGCGACCCCATGGGGCCTGGTAATTCACCCCTCCACTTT
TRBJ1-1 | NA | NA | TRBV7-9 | CASSPRRGMNTEAFF | TGTGCCAGCAGCCCCCGACGGGGAATGAACACTGAAGCTTTCTTT
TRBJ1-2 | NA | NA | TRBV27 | CASSPRGVHYGYTF | TGTGCCAGCAGTCCCCGGGGGGTCCACTATGGCTACACCTTC
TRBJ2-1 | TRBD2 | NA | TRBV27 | CASGEGHYNEQFF | TGTGCCAGCGGGGAGGGCCATTACAATGAGCAGTTCTTC
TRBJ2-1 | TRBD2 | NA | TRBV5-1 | CASSLNSTSGSGEQFF | TGCGCCAGCAGCCTCAACTCTACTAGCGGGAGCGGTGAGCAGTTCTTC
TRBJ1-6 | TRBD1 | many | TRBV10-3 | CAISDGTGEGTPLHF | TGTGCCATCAGTGATGGGACAGGGGAGGGTACACCCCTCCACTTT
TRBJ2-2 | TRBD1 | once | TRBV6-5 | CASRKPTGATGELFF | TGTGCCAGCAGAAAACCGACAGGGGCCACCGGGGAGCTGTTTTTT